The sequence of this T cell receptor beta chain was determined in a study of T cells in Graves' hyperthyroidism and ophthalmopathy (dated by TCRdb to 2018 to 2020). Background on the whole study: Peripheral blood was collected at initial diagnosis, before any treatment. The study also compared thyroid tissue and blood T-cell repertoires from a handful of Graves' hyperthyroidism patients. To identify TCR V-J signatures that set the groups apart, the researchers used a discovery cohort of about a hundred patients, made up of fewer than 50 with Graves' ophthalmopathy and 55 to 65 with stable Graves' hyperthyroidism. The roughly 100 discovery patients were randomly divided into training and test sets at a 7:3 ratio. The paper reports TCR Vbeta CDR3 sequencing of approximately 140 peripheral blood samples: approximately 41 ophthalmopathy, under 80 hyperthyroidism and around 17 progressor patients. After blood sampling, hyperthyroidism patients were treated with methimazole at a starting dose of 30 mg daily, and ophthalmopathy patients were treated with high-dose intravenous methylprednisolone. Prospective prediction of ophthalmopathy was tested in an independent validation cohort consisting of 18 hyperthyroidism patients and more than 15 patients who later progressed to ophthalmopathy.

At least ten counts were recorded for this clonotype. Its antigen target is currently unknown. One base away there is no much larger clone; base qualities are not given. TCR beta CDR3 regions were amplified from RNA transcripts. For the first round of RT-PCR on the TCR CDR3, the HTBI primer set was used together with the Qiagen OneStep RT-PCR kit. Libraries were constructed in a second round of multiplex PCR, after which size selection and purification were performed. Libraries were sequenced paired-end with 100 bp reads on an Illumina HiSeq2000. In the authors' own workflow: Raw data were processed with SOAPnuke, discarding reads with adapters, uncalled bases, mean Phred below 15, or no exact constant-primer or identifier match. COPE v1.2.5 was used to merge high-quality paired reads, and clonotypes were defined as unique nucleotide sequences. MiTCR v1.1 was used to align clonotypes to the IMGT TRBV, TRBD and TRBJ reference segments. The analysis was restricted to V-J combinations with a frequency above 0.0001, which together covered 99.2% of the repertoires. The TCS score was defined as F50 (clonal expansion) divided by E x V (chaos), with BLOSUM62-based TCRdist calculated between CDR3 peptides within each V-J. Welch's t-statistics and random forest reduced around 510 V-J features to fewer than 15, which were used in a naive Bayes classifier (R e1071). The public reads were reprocessed in TCRdb via fastp at Q25 and MiXCR, keeping in-frame beta chains. Each CDR3 protein appears once, grouped with its most common genes and DNA. Here the V and J calls rest on TCRdb's processing, not on the authors' analysis. This sample has fewer than 650,000 distinct CDR3 sequences in its table, and approximately 15% of those were observed once. In total, the top ten clones hold about 15% of the sample.

Study-level results and caveats: Sample size was not statistically predetermined, and investigators were not blinded to group allocation. A model built on a 13 V-J signature distinguished ophthalmopathy from stable hyperthyroidism, reaching around 90% sensitivity and around 81% specificity in cross-validation and 80%/75% in testing. In validation, the model predicted progression to ophthalmopathy a median of roughly 6.2 months before onset, with about 71% sensitivity and almost 75% specificity. Blood samples also contained most of the expanded thyroid clonotypes (frequency above 0.001), which suggests that blood repertoires may reflect thyroid immune responses.

Graves' hyperthyroidism was defined as stable when no progression to ophthalmopathy occurred over 18 months of follow-up. Hyperthyroidism patients were newly diagnosed, with disease duration under 2 months, and aged 18 to 65 years. The study excluded patients with uncontrolled infections, other autoimmune diseases, pregnancy or lactation. Diagnoses relied on clinical symptoms, serum thyroxine and TRAb, thyroid ultrasound and orbital computed tomography. PBMCs were isolated from more than 9 ml of fresh peripheral blood by Ficoll-Paque density gradient centrifugation. Trizol reagent was used to extract total RNA, and RNA quality was then checked on an Agilent 2100 Bioanalyzer. The germline V gene encodes CDR1 MDHEN and CDR2 SYDVKM. The CDR3, cysteine through phenylalanine, is 15 amino acids long. The retained sequence is limited to the CDR3, 45 bases, with the frame set at the first base. Trimming at the junction amounts to 6 bases on V and 2 bases on J, and the germline ends lie 16 bases apart.

Sequenced material: blood. This sequence originates from a middle-aged woman with Graves' hyperthyroidism. Rearrangement joined TRBV28 to TRBJ1-1; 6 matching bases give a weak D call of TRBD1. Here is the DNA: TGTGCCAGCAGACGACAGGACAGCACCAACACTGAAGCTTTCTTT. Translated, it reads CASRRQDSTNTEAFF.